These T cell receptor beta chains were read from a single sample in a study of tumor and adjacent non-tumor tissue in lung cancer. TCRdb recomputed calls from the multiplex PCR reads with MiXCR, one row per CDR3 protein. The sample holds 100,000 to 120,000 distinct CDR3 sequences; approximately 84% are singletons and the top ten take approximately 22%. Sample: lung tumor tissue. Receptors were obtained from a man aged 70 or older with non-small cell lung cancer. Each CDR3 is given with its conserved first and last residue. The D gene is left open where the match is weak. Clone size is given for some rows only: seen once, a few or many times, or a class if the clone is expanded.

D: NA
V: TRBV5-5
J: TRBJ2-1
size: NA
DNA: TGTGCCAGCAGCTTGGCCTTCGGGGCTAGCTACAATGAGCAGTTCTTC
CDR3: CASSLAFGASYNEQFF

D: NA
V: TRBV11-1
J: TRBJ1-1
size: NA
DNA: TGTGCCAGCAGCTCAGGACAAAACACTGAAGCTTTCTTT
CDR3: CASSSGQNTEAFF

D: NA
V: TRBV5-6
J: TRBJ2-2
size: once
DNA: TGTGTCAGCAGCTTTGGAATCGGGAACTCAGGCGGGGAGCTGTTTTTT
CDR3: CVSSFGIGNSGGELFF

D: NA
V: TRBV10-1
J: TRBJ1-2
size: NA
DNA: TGTGTCAGTAGTGAGTCGACAGGCCAACCCTATGGCTACACCTTC
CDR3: CVSSESTGQPYGYTF

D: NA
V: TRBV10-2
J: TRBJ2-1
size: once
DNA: TGCCCCAGCGGGTCCCCGGGACCCTCTTCTCATAAGCAGTTCTTC
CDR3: CPSGSPGPSSHKQFF

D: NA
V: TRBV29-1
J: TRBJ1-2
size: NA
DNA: TGCAGCGCCGGGAGATGGAAGGCTAACTATGACTACACCTTC
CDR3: CSAGRWKANYDYTF

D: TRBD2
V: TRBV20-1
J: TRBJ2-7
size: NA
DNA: TGCAGTGCTGGTTCGGGGACTAGCGGGACCTACGAGCAGTACTTC
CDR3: CSAGSGTSGTYEQYF

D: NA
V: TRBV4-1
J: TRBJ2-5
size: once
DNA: TGCCCCAGCAGCCACCCCCAAGAGACCCAGTACTTT
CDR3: CPSSHPQETQYF

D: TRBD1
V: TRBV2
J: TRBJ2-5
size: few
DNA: TGTGCCAGCAGTGTGGGACAGGGAGGTAGAGAGACCCAGTACTTC
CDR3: CASSVGQGGRETQYF

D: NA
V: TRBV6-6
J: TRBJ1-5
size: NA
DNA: TGTGCCAACAGCACCCAGACGTATAGCAATCAGCCCCAGCATTTT
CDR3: CANSTQTYSNQPQHF

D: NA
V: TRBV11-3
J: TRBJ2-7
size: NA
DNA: TGTGCCAGCAACCCGATGTCAGTTTCCGTATACGAGCAGTACTTC
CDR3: CASNPMSVSVYEQYF

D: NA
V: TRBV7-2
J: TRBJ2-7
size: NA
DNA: TGTGCCAGCAGCCCAAGTGGTAGTCGGTCCTACGAGCAATACTTC
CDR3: CASSPSGSRSYEQYF

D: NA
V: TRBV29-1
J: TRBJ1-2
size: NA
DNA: TGCATCGTTGAATGCGGCGGATTCTATGGCTACACCTTC
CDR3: CIVECGGFYGYTF

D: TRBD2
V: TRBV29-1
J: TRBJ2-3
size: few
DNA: TGTAGCGTGAACGGACTAGCGGGAGGAGGGATCACAGATACGCAGTATTTT
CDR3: CSVNGLAGGGITDTQYF

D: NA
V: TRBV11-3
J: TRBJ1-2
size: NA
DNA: TGTGCAAGCAGCTTACTTATGGACTGTGGCTACACCTTC
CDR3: CASSLLMDCGYTF

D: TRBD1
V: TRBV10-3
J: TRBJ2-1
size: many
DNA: TGTGCCATCAGTGGACAGGGCTCCTACAATGAGCAGTTCTTC
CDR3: CAISGQGSYNEQFF

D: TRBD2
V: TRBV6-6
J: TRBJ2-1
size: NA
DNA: TGTGCCAGCAGTTCCGGGGAAGCGGGAATCAATGAGCGGTTCTTC
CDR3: CASSSGEAGINERFF

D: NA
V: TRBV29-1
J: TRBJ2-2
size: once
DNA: TGCAGCGTTGTTGACAACTTCGGGGAACCGTTTTTT
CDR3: CSVVDNFGEPFF

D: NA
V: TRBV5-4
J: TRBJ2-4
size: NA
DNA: TGTGCCAACAGTTCCACTCTAACCAAAAACATTCAGTACTTC
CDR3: CANSSTLTKNIQYF

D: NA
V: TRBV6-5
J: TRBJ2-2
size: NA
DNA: TGTGCCAGCAGTCTCCAGGGGATGAACACCGTGGAGCTATTTTTT
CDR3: CASSLQGMNTVELFF

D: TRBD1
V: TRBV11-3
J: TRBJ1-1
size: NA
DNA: TGTACCAGCAGCCTAAAGACAGGGTGGATGGACACTGAAGCTTTCTTT
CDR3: CTSSLKTGWMDTEAFF

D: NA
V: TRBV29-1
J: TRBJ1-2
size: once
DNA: TGCTCCATCGTCCCCTATCAACCCTCGGGAGAAGATGGCTACACCTTC
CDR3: CSIVPYQPSGEDGYTF

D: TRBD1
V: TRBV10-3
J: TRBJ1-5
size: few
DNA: TGTGCCATCAATATAACAGGGGAATGGGATCAGCCCCAGCATTTT
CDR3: CAINITGEWDQPQHF

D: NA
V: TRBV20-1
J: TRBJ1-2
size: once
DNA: TGTAGTGCTAGAGACGAGCCCCCCGGGCTTGGCTGCACCTTC
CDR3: CSARDEPPGLGCTF

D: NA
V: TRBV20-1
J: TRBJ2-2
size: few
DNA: TGCAGTGCTACAAACACCGGGGAGCTGTTTTTT
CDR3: CSATNTGELFF

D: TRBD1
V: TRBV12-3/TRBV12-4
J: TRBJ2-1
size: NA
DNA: TGTACCAGCAGTTTCGGCAGGGGGAGTGAACAGTTCTTC
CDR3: CTSSFGRGSEQFF

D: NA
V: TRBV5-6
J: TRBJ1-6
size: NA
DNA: TGTGCCAGCAGCTTGGTCAGCCAGGGTGCACCCCTCCACTTT
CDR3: CASSLVSQGAPLHF

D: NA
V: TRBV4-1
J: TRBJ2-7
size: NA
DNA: TGCGCCAACAGCCAGCCTCTCAACAGCTACGAGCAGTACTTC
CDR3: CANSQPLNSYEQYF

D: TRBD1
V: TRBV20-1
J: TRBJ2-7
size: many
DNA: TGCAGTGCTGGACAGGGGGCATCCTACGAGCAGTACTTC
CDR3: CSAGQGASYEQYF

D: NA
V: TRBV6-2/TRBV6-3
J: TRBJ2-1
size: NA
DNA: TGTACCAGTAACAGAGGCGATTACTATGAGCAGTTCTTC
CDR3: CTSNRGDYYEQFF

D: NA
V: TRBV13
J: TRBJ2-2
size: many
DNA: TGTGCCAGCAGCTCCGGACTTACCGGGGAGCTGTTTTTT
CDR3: CASSSGLTGELFF

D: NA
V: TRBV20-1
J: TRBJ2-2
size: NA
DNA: TGCAGTGCTAGAGAAGGGAGCGCCAGGGAGCTGTTTTTT
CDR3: CSAREGSARELFF

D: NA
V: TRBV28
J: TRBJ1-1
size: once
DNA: TGTGCCAGTAGTTTACACAGGGATAACACTGAAGCTTTCTTT
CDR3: CASSLHRDNTEAFF

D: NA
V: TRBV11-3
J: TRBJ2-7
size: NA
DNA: TGTGCCAGCAGCTTAAGAGAGAGCTCCTACGGGCAGTATTTC
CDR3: CASSLRESSYGQYF

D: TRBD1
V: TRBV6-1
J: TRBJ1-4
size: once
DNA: TGTGCCAGGAGTGTAGGACAGGGCAATGAAAAACTGTTTTTT
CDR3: CARSVGQGNEKLFF

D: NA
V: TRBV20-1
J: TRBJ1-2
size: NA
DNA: TGCAGTGCTAAAGAAGGTGGCTACATATTC
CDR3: CSAKEGGYIF

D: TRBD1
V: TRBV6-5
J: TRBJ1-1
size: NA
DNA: TGTGCCCGCAGATCCAGACAGGGGGTAAGGGCTCTCTTT
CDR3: CARRSRQGVRALF